The text below deals with one T cell receptor (beta chain). Relying on iRepertoire HTBI primers and Arm-PCR of CDR3 regions, the team built TCR beta libraries. TCRdb reprocessed the multiplex PCR reads with MiXCR, giving one entry per CDR3 protein. The sample has around 400,000 distinct CDR3 sequences; roughly 10% are singletons. Indicated time point: newly diagnosed GD, antithyroid drugs for less than 3 months. The TCR library used RNA extracted from PBMCs. The record originates from a study of regulatory T cells in long-lasting Graves disease. Germline loops: CDR1 KGHDR, CDR2 SFDVKD. CDR3 length: 17 residues. With 1 base clipped from V and 6 bases from J, the junction kept 10 bases outside the gene matches. The data also belong to a second study, concerning T cells in Graves' hyperthyroidism and ophthalmopathy.

This specimen was peripheral blood mononuclear cells (PBMCs), taken at new diagnosis, from a patient treated with antithyroid drugs. The rearrangement uses TRBV24-1 and TRBJ2-3, with 9 bases fitting TRBD1. This receptor was identified in a woman aged 18-29 years with Graves disease. This CDR3 reads CATSDLPGQGTIDTQYF. CDR3 nucleotides: TGTGCCACCAGTGATTTACCGGGACAGGGTACAATCGATACGCAGTATTTT.